This TCR beta chain originates from a study of control samples from healthy donors and cancer patients. Clones were sequenced by immunoSEQ multiplex PCR, and TCRdb holds only the in-frame ones, with some missing. In the table there are roughly 180,000 clones, 75% to 95% of which are singletons. The sequencing sample was made of blood. The TCR comes from a woman aged 40 to 50 in good health.

CDR3 sequence reads: CASSENPQFSGNTIYF. The CDR3 DNA sequence: TGTGCCAGCAGCGAAAACCCGCAGTTCTCTGGAAACACCATATATTTT. The chain carries TRBV7-2 and TRBJ1-3, with unresolved D. The germline CDR1 and CDR2 sequences are SGHTA and FQGNSA. The V and J ends lost 5 bases and 0 bases respectively, with 14 bases between them. CDR3 length equals 16 residues. Full variable domain (rest looked up from reference TRBV7-2 and TRBJ1-3): GAGVSQSPSNKVTEKGKDVELRCDPISGHTALYWYRQSLGQGLEFLIYFQGNSAPDKSGLPSDRFSAERTGGSVSTLTIQRTQQEDSAVYLCASSENPQFSGNTIYFGEGSWLTVV.